Listed below are T cell receptor beta chains from one sample, sequenced in a study of blood T cells in healthy people across ages. A single record per CDR3 protein comes from TCRdb applying MiXCR to the 5' RACE reads. The sample records more than 750,000 distinct CDR3 sequences, under 35% being singletons. The data were also submitted as part of a second study, on T cells of mothers and their children.

The sequenced material came from blood. The receptors stem from a middle-aged woman in good health. Both conserved end residues are part of each CDR3. The order of the fields is V gene, J gene, D gene, clone size, CDR3 DNA, CDR3 protein. D genes are given only for firm matches. Expanded clones get a size class; other rows say once, few or many, or leave the size out.

TRBV29-1	TRBJ1-2	TRBD1	many	TGCAGCGCGGACAGGGAGGGAGGCTACACCTTC	CSADREGGYTF
TRBV19	TRBJ2-7	NA	NA	TGTGCCAGTAGGATCAGGAGCTCCTACGAGCAGTACTTC	CASRIRSSYEQYF
TRBV20-1	TRBJ1-6	TRBD1	few	TGCAGTGCACACAGGGGGGTGGGGAATTCACCCCTCCACTTT	CSAHRGVGNSPLHF
TRBV2	TRBJ1-5	NA	NA	TGTGCCAGCAGTGAAGGGGTCCAGCCCCAGCATTTT	CASSEGVQPQHF
TRBV20-1	TRBJ2-7	NA	NA	TGCAGTGCCTATAGACAGGGGACTAGCGAGCAGTACTTC	CSAYRQGTSEQYF
TRBV6-5	TRBJ2-1	TRBD1	few	TGTGCCAGCAGTTCGGGACAGGGAAGTCGTGAGCAGTTCTTC	CASSSGQGSREQFF
TRBV9	TRBJ1-2	TRBD1	few	TGTGCCAGCAGCGTAGAAATCGGACAGGGGGCCGGCGGCTACACCTTC	CASSVEIGQGAGGYTF
TRBV7-3	TRBJ2-7	NA	NA	TGTGCCAGCAGTTTAACTCGGACGGACAGAGGGTCCTACGAGCAGTACTTC	CASSLTRTDRGSYEQYF
TRBV5-1	TRBJ2-3	TRBD1	few	TGCGCCAGCAGCTTGGCGTTTGGGCAGGGGGCTGGAGATACGCAGTATTTT	CASSLAFGQGAGDTQYF
TRBV12-3/TRBV12-4	TRBJ2-3	TRBD2	NA	TGTGCCAGCAGCACGACTAGCGGGGGCTTTATGACTCGACTTACAGATACGCAGTATTTT	CASSTTSGGFMTRLTDTQYF
TRBV20-1	TRBJ2-7	TRBD1	many	TGCAGTGCTAGCCCAGGGGGTTACGAGCAGTACTTC	CSASPGGYEQYF
TRBV28	TRBJ2-3	TRBD2	NA	TGTGCCAGCAGTTTAAGGCTAGCGGGGAATACGCAGTATTTT	CASSLRLAGNTQYF
TRBV14	TRBJ2-4	TRBD2	NA	TGTGCCAGCAGCCAATTCCCGGGGCAGGGAGGGGAGCAGTACTTC	CASSQFPGQGGEQYF
TRBV5-6	TRBJ2-3	NA	many	TGTGCCAGCAGCTTGTTTATCAGGGGAACAGATACGCAGTATTTT	CASSLFIRGTDTQYF
TRBV7-9	TRBJ2-1	TRBD2	few	TGTGCCAGCAGCTTAGGACCAGCGGGGGGTCTCCTCAATGAGCAGTTCTTC	CASSLGPAGGLLNEQFF
TRBV18	TRBJ2-7	TRBD2	few	TGTGCCAGCTCGCCTCTAGCGGGGGTCAATGAGCAGTACTTC	CASSPLAGVNEQYF
TRBV7-2	TRBJ1-5	NA	many	TGTGCCAGCAGCCTTACAAGTAATAATCAGCCCCAGCATTTT	CASSLTSNNQPQHF